This TCR beta chain is drawn from a study of blood T cell repertoires in COVID-19. Turning to the study itself: Both acute and convalescent COVID-19 samples were obtained from the United States, Italy and Spain. T cells, B-cell-depleted T cells, or PBMCs provided the cDNA or gDNA that served as material.

In the source study's methods: How many nucleated cells were present was estimated from reference gene primer amplification. Sequencing used immunoSEQ multiplex PCR; TCRdb keeps in-frame clones, though not all of them. V and J calls and clone size are given by that table; D and trimming were obtained from the DNA. Here the sample spans approximately 94,000 clones, approximately 86% being singletons. The receptor comes from a man aged 45-65 years with active or convalescent COVID-19. Specimen: peripheral blood.

The CDR3 loop reads CASSPDGVEQYF. As DNA, the CDR3 is TGTGCCAGCAGTCCTGACGGGGTCGAGCAGTACTTC. The rearrangement uses TRBV7-9 and TRBJ2-7; D is possibly TRBD2 (5 bases). Germline V gene sequence: CDR1 SEHNR, CDR2 FQNEAQ (reference sequence). V shed 6 bases and J shed 6 bases, with 12 bases lying between them. The CDR3 consists of 12 residues.